This T cell receptor beta chain was captured by sequencing in a study of T cells in localized non-small cell lung cancer. Method: immunoSEQ multiplex PCR; TCRdb's copy keeps in-frame clones and lacks some. The sample lists about 740 clones, approximately 22% seen once, with approximately 30% in the top ten. The V end lost 1 base, the J end lost 5 bases, and 14 bases lay between the germline ends. The germline V gene encodes CDR1 LNHNV and CDR2 YYDKDF (reference sequence). This CDR3 spans 15 amino acids. This receptor was obtained from a female donor of 60 years or more with stage II lung adenocarcinoma. The starting material was normal lung tissue next to the tumor, obtained before any cancer treatment. V usage is TRBV15 and J usage is TRBJ1-2, with a tentative D call TRBD1 (6 bases). The CDR3 region is CATSRGTVTGYGYTF. Here the CDR3 DNA reads TGTGCCACCAGCAGAGGCACAGTTACAGGGTATGGCTACACCTTC.